This entry features one TCR beta chain sequence. Its matching antigen is unknown. The sample contains more than one DNA sequence encoding this CDR3. The V and J ends lost 6 bases and 6 bases, in that order; junction bases with no gene match: 1. This CDR3 is built from 11 residues. Per the germline V gene, CDR1 is SQVTM and CDR2 is ANQGSEA. This record belongs to a study of shared clonotypes between healthy human individuals. The study's findings and limits: Several donors had about 5% of their naive CD4 clonotypes in common. Clonotypes shared by all four sorted-subset donors had higher generation probabilities than non-shared clonotypes.

Authors' data handling: ImmunoSEQ gave junction-only sequences without quality scores, so filtering differed. Repertoires were generated with immunoSEQ multiplex PCR, while TCRdb's copy carries only in-frame clones and drops some. The V and J calls and clone size come from that table; D and trimming were worked out from the DNA. Among about 320,000 clones listed, around 86% were seen once. The chain is built from TRBV29-1 and TRBJ1-2, with 10 bases lining up with TRBD1. Sequencing used memory CD8+ T cells sorted from blood. Documented subset: CD45RO+ cells pooled with CCR7-negative TemRA cells. The clonotype was recovered from a man aged 18 to 30 in good health. The DNA of the CDR3 is TGCAGCGTAGGGACAGGGGATGGCTACACCTTC. Protein product: CSVGTGDGYTF.